These 8 T cell receptor beta chains share one sample of origin, sequenced in a study of T-cell memory formation after mild COVID-19. TCRdb fed the 5' RACE reads into MiXCR, producing one record per CDR3 protein. The sample lists under 550,000 distinct CDR3 sequences; about a sixth were seen once. Source material: PBMCs or a T cell subset sorted from them (not recorded which). The receptors shown here come from a young man who had mild COVID-19 (a few samples of this study predate the infection). Cell type and time point are not known.

The gene calls are TRBV7-2 and TRBJ2-1; D is perhaps TRBD2 (6 bases). Trimming took 5 bases from V and 10 from J, leaving 18 bases between them. CDR3 length: 14 amino acids. The germline V gene has CDR1 SGHTA and CDR2 FQGNSA. This chain's CDR3 is CASSDFGGIGEQFF. The CDR3 bases are TGTGCCAGCAGCGACTTTGGGGGGATCGGCGAGCAGTTCTTC.

The rearrangement joins TRBV7-8 to TRBJ2-1; maybe TRBD1 (6 bases). V was shortened by 0 bases and J by 10 bases, with 16 bases between the two germline ends. CDR1 SGHVS and CDR2 FQNEAQ come from the germline V gene. CDR3 length: 15 amino acids. CDR3 coding DNA: TGTGCCAGCAGCTTAGCCCAGGGGCCGTCGGCGGAGCAGTTCTTC. This translates into CASSLAQGPSAEQFF. Drawing the rest from reference TRBV7-8 and TRBJ2-1, the complete variable domain is GAGVSQSPRYKVAKRGQDVALRCDPISGHVSLFWYQQALGQGPEFLTYFQNEAQLDKSGLPSDRFFAERPEGSVSTLKIQRTQQEDSAVYLCASSLAQGPSAEQFFGPGTRLTVL.

This clonotype appeared a few times. This chain uses TRBV20-1 with TRBJ2-1; possible D gene TRBD2, 5 bases. V was clipped by 6 bases and J by 1 base, with 16 bases between them. The germline gives CDR1 DFQATT, CDR2 SNEGSKA (reference sequence). The CDR3 loop spans 15 amino acids. The CDR3 spells CSAKTTGYSYNEQFF. Written as DNA, the CDR3 is TGCAGTGCCAAGACTACGGGATATTCCTACAATGAGCAGTTCTTC.

The V gene is TRBV6-6, the J gene TRBJ2-4, with TRBD2 as a possible D gene (5 bases). This CDR3 has 15 amino acids. Between the trimmed V and J ends, which lost 4 bases and 3 bases, there was a span of 13 bases. Germline V gene data show CDR1 as MNHNY and CDR2 as SVGAGI (reference sequence). CDR3 sequence: CASSSHSVDKNIQYF. The CDR3 nucleotides are TGTGCCAGCAGTTCGCATAGCGTAGACAAAAACATTCAGTACTTC.

In this sample, this clonotype turned up a few times. The chain combines TRBV28 with TRBJ2-7; a possible D gene is TRBD1 (5 bases). Trimming took 6 bases from V and 2 from J, leaving 11 bases between them. CDR1 and CDR2 (germline): MDHEN, SYDVKM. This CDR3 is built from 13 residues. CDR3 sequence (DNA): TGTGCCAGCAGAACGGCAGGGACCTACGAGCAGTACGTC. It translates to CASRTAGTYEQYV.

This clonotype was found a few times. V and J are TRBV6-1 and TRBJ2-7, with D possibly being TRBD1 (5 bases). Deletions cut 9 bases from V and 1 base from J, with 10 bases between. Germline V lookup: CDR1 MNHNS, CDR2 SASEGT. The CDR3 sequence is 12 residues long. CDR3 in amino acids: CASIDSSYEQYF. DNA of the CDR3: TGTGCCAGTATCGACAGTTCCTACGAGCAGTACTTC.

CDR3: CASSRTPGQGIPNEQFF. CDR3 DNA: TGTGCCAGCAGCCGCACCCCGGGACAGGGGATTCCCAATGAGCAGTTCTTC. The chain recombines TRBV7-9 with TRBJ2-1, with 10 positions matching TRBD1. This CDR3 has 17 residues. Losses at the gene ends were 5 bases for V and 6 bases for J; bases not matched to a gene: 13. Per the germline V gene, CDR1 is SEHNR and CDR2 is FQNEAQ (reference sequence).

CDR3 sequence reads: CSASGTPGQGGTEAFF. For the CDR3, the DNA is TGCAGTGCTTCCGGTACCCCGGGACAGGGAGGCACTGAAGCTTTCTTT. The gene calls are TRBV20-1 and TRBJ1-1, with TRBD1 identical over 9 bases. Per the germline V gene, CDR1 is DFQATT and CDR2 is SNEGSKA (reference sequence). The CDR3 extends over 16 amino acids. V dropped 5 bases and J dropped 4; count of bases not matched to a gene: 14.